Given below is one T cell receptor (beta chain) in context. Antigen unknown. The CDR3 has 16 amino acids. The V gene's germline CDR1 is GTSNPN and CDR2 SVGIG (reference sequence). The V segment lost 2 bases and the J segment 0 bases; nucleotides outside the gene matches: 6. Profiling relied on immunoSEQ multiplex PCR, and the TCRdb table lists in-frame clones only, not all of them. The table includes under 85,000 clones, 85% detected once. The sample is drawn from a study of OX40 agonist ivuxolimab in advanced cancers. Study-wide background: Patients with prior anti-PD-1, anti-PD-L1 or anti-CTLA-4 therapy were eligible; approximately 40% had some.

Whole-study findings and limits: Patients who responded partially at 0.1-3.0 mg/kg showed clonal expansion ranking among the lowest. The study observed clonal expansion of CD4+ and CD8+ blood T cells by week 6 at 0.1 to 3.0 mg/kg. Fewer expanded clones were found on average in CD4+ than in CD8+ T cells.

The sequencing here drew on CD4+ or CD8+ T cells sorted from blood, taken in a trial of the OX40 agonist ivuxolimab. The gene calls are TRBV30 and TRBJ1-5, with TRBD1 identical over 8 bases. This clonotype was sampled from an adult with an advanced solid tumor such as melanoma, head and neck, liver or kidney cancer. CDR3 nucleotide sequence: TGTGCCTGGAGTACGGGGACAGGCAATAGCAATCAGCCCCAGCATTTT. Its protein is CAWSTGTGNSNQPQHF.